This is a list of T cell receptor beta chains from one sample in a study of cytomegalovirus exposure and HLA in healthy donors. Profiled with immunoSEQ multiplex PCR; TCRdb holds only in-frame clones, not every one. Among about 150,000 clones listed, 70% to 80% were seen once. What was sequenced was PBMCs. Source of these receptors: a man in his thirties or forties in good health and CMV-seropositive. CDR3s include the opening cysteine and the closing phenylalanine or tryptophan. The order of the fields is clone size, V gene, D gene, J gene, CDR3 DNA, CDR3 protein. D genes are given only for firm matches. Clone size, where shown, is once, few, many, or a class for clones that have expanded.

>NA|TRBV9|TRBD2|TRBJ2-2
TGTGCCAGCAGCGTAGGCGGGAGTGGCACCGGGGAGCTGTTTTTT
CASSVGGSGTGELFF
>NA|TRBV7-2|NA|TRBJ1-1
TGTGCCAGCAGCCTGGACAGACTAAACACTGAAGCTTTCTTT
CASSLDRLNTEAFF
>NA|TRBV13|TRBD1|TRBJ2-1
TGTGCCAGCAGCTTTGCTCCTCCGGGACAGGGGGCGGATGAGCAGTTCTTC
CASSFAPPGQGADEQFF
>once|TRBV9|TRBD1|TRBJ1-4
TGTGCCAGCAGCGCCTCCGGGACAGCTAATGAAAAACTGTTTTTT
CASSASGTANEKLFF
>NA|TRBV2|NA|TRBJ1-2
TGTGCCAGCACCGGGACACCGGTCGATGGCTACACCTTC
CASTGTPVDGYTF
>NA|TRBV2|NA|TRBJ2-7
TGTGCCAGCAACATAGGGGCAGGCTACGAGCAGTACTTC
CASNIGAGYEQYF
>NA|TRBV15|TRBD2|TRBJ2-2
TGTGCCACCCGGGAGGTGCACACCGGGGAGCTGTTTTTT
CATREVHTGELFF
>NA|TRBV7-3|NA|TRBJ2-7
TGTGCCAGCAGCTTAATGGAGCGCCTTTCCTACGAGCAGTACTTC
CASSLMERLSYEQYF
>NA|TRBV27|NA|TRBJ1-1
TGTGCCAGCAGTAGGCCGGGACTCGACACTGAAGCTTTCTTT
CASSRPGLDTEAFF
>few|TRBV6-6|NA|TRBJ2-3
TGTGCCAGCAGTTACTCGACTAGCACAGATACGCAGTATTTT
CASSYSTSTDTQYF
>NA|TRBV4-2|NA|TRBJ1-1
TGTGCCAGCAGCCCGGGGGTAGTTGCGAACACTGAAGCTTTCTTT
CASSPGVVANTEAFF
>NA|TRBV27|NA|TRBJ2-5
TGTGCCAGCAGTTCGGGACACCGGGTGACCCAGTACTTC
CASSSGHRVTQYF
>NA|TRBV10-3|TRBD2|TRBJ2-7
TGTGCCACCCGGACTAGCGGGATATCCTACGAGCAGTACTTC
CATRTSGISYEQYF
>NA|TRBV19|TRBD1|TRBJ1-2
TGTGCCAGTAGTATTACCGGGACAGAGAGTGGCTACACCTTC
CASSITGTESGYTF
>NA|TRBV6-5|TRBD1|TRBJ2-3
TGTGCCAGCAGTTACGAGACAGGGGGCCCCCCAGATACGCAGTATTTT
CASSYETGGPPDTQYF
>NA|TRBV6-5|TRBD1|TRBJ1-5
TGTGCCAGCAGGGAACAGGGGAACCAGCCCCAGCATTTT
CASREQGNQPQHF
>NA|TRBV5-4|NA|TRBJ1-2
TGTGCCAGCAGCCAAGCGGGGTTGGGCTATGGCTACACCTTC
CASSQAGLGYGYTF
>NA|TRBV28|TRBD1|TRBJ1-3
TGTGCCAGCAGTTTCCGGGACAGAGCCTCTGGAAACACCATATATTTT
CASSFRDRASGNTIYF
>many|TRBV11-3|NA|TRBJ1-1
TGTGCCAGCAGCTTAACTCTGAACACTGAAGCTTTCTTT
CASSLTLNTEAFF
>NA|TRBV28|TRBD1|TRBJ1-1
TGTGCCAGCAGTTTTGTGGACAGGGACACTGAAGCTTTCTTT
CASSFVDRDTEAFF
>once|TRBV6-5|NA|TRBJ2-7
TGTGCCAGCAGTTCCACTAGGACCCATCGGGAGCAGTACTTC
CASSSTRTHREQYF
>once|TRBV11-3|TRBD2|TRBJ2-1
TGTGCCAGCAGCCTTTTCGGCGGGAGCAATGAGCAGTTCTTC
CASSLFGGSNEQFF
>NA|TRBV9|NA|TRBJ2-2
TGTGCCAGCAGCGGTGGGGGACTTCTCGCCGGGGAGCTGTTTTTT
CASSGGGLLAGELFF
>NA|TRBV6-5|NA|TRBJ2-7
TGTGCCAGCAGTTACGGGGCTTTATACGAGCAGTACTTC
CASSYGALYEQYF
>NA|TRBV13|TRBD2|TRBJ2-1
TGTGCCAGCAGCTTGGAGAGAGGGCGGGGGTTCCGCAATGAGCAGTTCTTC
CASSLERGRGFRNEQFF
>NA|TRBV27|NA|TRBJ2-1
TGTGCCAGCAGTTCATACTACGGGGAGAGCTCCTACAATGAGCAGTTCTTC
CASSSYYGESSYNEQFF
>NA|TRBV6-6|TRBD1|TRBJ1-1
TGTGCCAGCAGTTACTCGACAGGGGGCGGCGGGGCTTTCTTT
CASSYSTGGGGAFF
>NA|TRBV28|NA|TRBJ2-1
TGTGCCAGCAGTACTTACTTGAGCTCCTACAATGAGCAGTTCTTC
CASSTYLSSYNEQFF
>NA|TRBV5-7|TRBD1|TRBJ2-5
TGTGCCAGCAGTTATCACAGGGGGCCCCTCGACCAAGAGACCCAGTACTTC
CASSYHRGPLDQETQYF
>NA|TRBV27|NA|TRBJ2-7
TGTGCCAGCAGTTTATCGGAGGGTACCGCCTACGAGCAGTACTTC
CASSLSEGTAYEQYF
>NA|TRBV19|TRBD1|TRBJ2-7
TGTGCCAGTAGACTGACAGGGGGCACCTACGAGCAGTACTTC
CASRLTGGTYEQYF
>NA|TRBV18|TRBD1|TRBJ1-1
TGTGCCAGCTCGCCTAATACCGGGACAGGGCGTGAAGCTTTCTTT
CASSPNTGTGREAFF
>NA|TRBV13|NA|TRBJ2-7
TGTGCCAGCAGCTTAGCGGCAAGGACAGACTACGAGCAGTACTTC
CASSLAARTDYEQYF
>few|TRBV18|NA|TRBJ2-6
TGTGCCAGCTCACCATTGGGGGGGCAAGGGGCCAACGTCCTGACTTTC
CASSPLGGQGANVLTF
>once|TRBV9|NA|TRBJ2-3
TGTGCCAGCAGCGTAGCCGGGAGCACAGATACGCAGTATTTT
CASSVAGSTDTQYF
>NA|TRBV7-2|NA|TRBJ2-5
TGTGCCAGCAGCATACAGGGAGGGCAAGAGACCCAGTACTTC
CASSIQGGQETQYF
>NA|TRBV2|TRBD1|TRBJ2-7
TGTGCCACCGACAGGGTATCCTACGAGCAGTACTTC
CATDRVSYEQYF